This entry lists 7 T cell receptor beta chains sequenced from one sample in a study of response to subunit inactivated influenza vaccine. TCRdb processed the RT-PCR reads anew with MiXCR; each CDR3 protein has one entry. Altogether 550,000 to 650,000 distinct CDR3 sequences are present, 12% being singletons, with the ten largest covering 9.5% to 13%. This sample comprised PBMCs from blood, obtained on the day of vaccination. These receptors all stem from a man aged 45 to 65 who received an inactivated influenza vaccine.

This clonotype was found many times. The chain links TRBV28 to TRBJ2-2; 9 bases map to TRBD1. Germline-derived CDR1 and CDR2 are MDHEN and SYDVKM. The V segment lost 4 bases and the J segment 6 bases; nucleotides outside the gene matches: 9. There are 16 residues in the CDR3. This CDR3 reads CASSWPGQGLSGELFF. The CDR3 DNA reads as TGTGCCAGCAGTTGGCCGGGACAGGGCCTGTCCGGGGAGCTGTTTTTT.

The genes are TRBV7-4 and TRBJ1-2; D uncertain. This CDR3 has 14 amino acids. The germline V and J ends were trimmed by 5 bases and 4 bases, with 14 bases remaining between them. Germline CDR1 reads SGHVT; CDR2 reads SQSDAQ. The CDR3 DNA is TGTGCCAGCAGCACTGGGCAGCCCCGCTATGGCTACACCTTC. Amino acid sequence: CASSTGQPRYGYTF.

Many counts were recorded for this clonotype. The gene calls are TRBV27 and TRBJ2-3; D is perhaps TRBD1 or TRBD2 (6 bases each). Germline assignment: CDR1 MNHEY and CDR2 SMNVEV (reference sequence). The CDR3 is 17 amino acids. Trimming stripped 0 bases from V and 5 bases from J, with 18 bases between. In DNA form, the CDR3 reads TGTGCCAGCAGTTTATCACCTCGTTTGGGGGGCCAAGATACGCAGTATTTT. Translation: CASSLSPRLGGQDTQYF.

The CDR3 DNA follows: TGTGCCAGCAGCCTAGAGACGGGACAGTCAAGTTCACCCCTCCACTTT. It specifies CASSLETGQSSSPLHF. V gene TRBV3-1 combines with J gene TRBJ1-6; 7 bases map to TRBD1. Germline-derived CDR1 and CDR2 are LGHDT and YNNKEL (reference sequence). After removal of 4 bases from V and 9 bases from J, the junction contained 12 bases not matched to a gene. The CDR3 is 16 residues long.

This clonotype has a handful of counts. The V and J genes are TRBV20-1 and TRBJ2-5; 9 bases are shared with TRBD2. The CDR3 has 12 amino acids. V was pared by 3 bases and J by 9 bases, with 5 bases of the junction left unmatched. The germline V gene encodes CDR1 DFQATT and CDR2 SNEGSKA (reference sequence). The CDR3 sequence: CSARTSGGAQYF. CDR3 in DNA: TGCAGTGCTAGGACTAGCGGCGGGGCCCAGTACTTC.

DNA of the CDR3: TGTGCCAGCAGCGACCGTAATAGAGAGCAGTATTTT. Its translation is CASSDRNREQYF. The chain carries TRBV6-5 and TRBJ2-3; D is undetermined. The CDR3 length is 12 residues. In germline, CDR1 is MNHEY, CDR2 SVGAGI. Trimming took 6 bases from V and 11 from J, leaving 15 bases between them.

CDR3 DNA: TGTGCCACCAGTGAAGGTCTAGGACAGGGGGCCAGGGCTTTCTTT. This gives the protein CATSEGLGQGARAFF. V usage is TRBV15 and J usage is TRBJ1-1, with 11 bases matching TRBD1. The CDR3 is made up of 15 amino acids. Germline CDR1 is LNHNV and CDR2 is YYDKDF (reference sequence). After removal of 6 bases from V and 11 bases from J, the junction contained 14 bases not matched to a gene.